This T cell receptor (beta chain) stems from a study of T cell changes during pregnancy in multiple sclerosis. V was shortened by 2 bases and J by 11 bases, with 14 bases between the two germline ends. This CDR3 contains 13 residues. Germline V gives CDR1 SGHAT, CDR2 FQNNGV. Profiling relied on immunoSEQ multiplex PCR, and the TCRdb table lists in-frame clones only, not all of them. The sample records tens of thousands of clones, approximately 92% being singletons. Here the sequenced sample was peripheral blood, taken in the second trimester of pregnancy. This clonotype originated in a female donor in good health, enrolled as a control in a pregnancy study. The chain carries TRBV11-2 and TRBJ2-3; a possible D gene is TRBD2 (6 bases). CDR3 nucleotide sequence: TGTGCCAGCAGCTTAATTTTGCGGGAACAGCAGTATTTT. Protein: CASSLILREQQYF.